This T cell receptor (beta chain) was sequenced during a study of graft-versus-host responses after intestinal transplantation. V gave up 4 bases and J gave up 0 bases, with 9 bases separating them. CDR1 and CDR2 (germline): SQVTM, ANQGSEA. The CDR3 runs to 13 residues. Measured with immunoSEQ multiplex PCR; TCRdb has only the in-frame clones, and not every one. The sample carries about 70,000 clones, approximately 84% recorded once. Concerning this clone: As yet, its antigen is unknown.

This clonotype originated in a human donor who was the organ donor for an intestinal transplant. This specimen was unstimulated CD4+ T cells sorted from spleen or lymph node cells, taken before transplant. The chain uses TRBV29-1 and TRBJ1-1, with no clear D. The CDR3 DNA sequence: TGCAGCGTTGCCCCGGCGGTGAACACTGAAGCTTTCTTT. This codes for CSVAPAVNTEAFF.